What follows describes a single T cell receptor (beta chain). The data were taken from a study of blood T cell repertoires in COVID-19. On the study more broadly: The United States, Italy and Spain were the sources of the acute and convalescent COVID-19 samples.

The V gene end was trimmed by 4 bases and the J gene end by 3 bases; junction bases not matched to a gene: 7. Germline V gives CDR1 PRHDT, CDR2 FYEKMQ (reference sequence). This CDR3 is built from 15 residues. In the study's own analysis: Reference gene primer amplification yielded estimated nucleated cell counts. Assay: immunoSEQ multiplex PCR; the TCRdb copy retains only in-frame clones and omits some. That table supplies the V and J calls and clone size; D and trimming were determined from the DNA. The repertoire holds approximately 140,000 clones, with around 84% as singletons. The chain uses TRBV13 and TRBJ2-7; 9 bases are shared with TRBD1. The sample taken for sequencing was peripheral blood. This clonotype was sampled from a human donor in a cohort sampled during active COVID-19. The CDR3 spells CASSWTGANYYEQYF. The CDR3 DNA sequence: TGTGCCAGCAGCTGGACAGGGGCGAATTACTACGAGCAGTACTTC.